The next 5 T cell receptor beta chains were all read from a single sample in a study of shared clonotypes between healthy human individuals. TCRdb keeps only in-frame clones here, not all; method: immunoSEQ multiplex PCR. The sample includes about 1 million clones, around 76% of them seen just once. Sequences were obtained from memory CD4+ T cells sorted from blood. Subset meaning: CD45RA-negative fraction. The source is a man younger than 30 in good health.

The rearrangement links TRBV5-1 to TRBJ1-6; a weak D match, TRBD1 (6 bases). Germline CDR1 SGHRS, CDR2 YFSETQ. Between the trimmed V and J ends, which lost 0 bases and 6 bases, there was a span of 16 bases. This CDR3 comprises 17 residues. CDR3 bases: TGCGCCAGCAGCTTGGGGTCTGTATCAGGGGTTAATTCACCCCTCCACTTT. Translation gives CASSLGSVSGVNSPLHF.

The CDR3 DNA reads TGCGCCAGCAGCGGCCCGAGCTCCTACAATGAGCAGTTCTTC. This translates into CASSGPSSYNEQFF. The chain has TRBV5-1 and TRBJ2-1, with D unresolved. From germline, CDR1 is SGHRS and CDR2 YFSETQ. This CDR3 spans 14 amino acids. With 4 bases removed from V and 0 bases from J, the gap between germline ends came to 8 bases.

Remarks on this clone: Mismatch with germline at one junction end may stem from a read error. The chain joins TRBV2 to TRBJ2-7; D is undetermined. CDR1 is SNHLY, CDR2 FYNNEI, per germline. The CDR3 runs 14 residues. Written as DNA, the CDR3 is TGTGCCAGCAGTCAAGCAACAGCCAACTACGAGCAGTACTTC. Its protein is CASSQATANYEQYF.

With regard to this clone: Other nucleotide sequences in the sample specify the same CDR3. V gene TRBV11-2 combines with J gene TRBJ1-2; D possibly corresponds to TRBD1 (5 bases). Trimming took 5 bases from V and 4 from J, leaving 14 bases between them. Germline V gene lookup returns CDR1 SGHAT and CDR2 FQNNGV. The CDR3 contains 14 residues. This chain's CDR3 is CASSPGTALYGYTF. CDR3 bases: TGTGCCAGCAGCCCAGGGACGGCTCTCTATGGCTACACCTTC.

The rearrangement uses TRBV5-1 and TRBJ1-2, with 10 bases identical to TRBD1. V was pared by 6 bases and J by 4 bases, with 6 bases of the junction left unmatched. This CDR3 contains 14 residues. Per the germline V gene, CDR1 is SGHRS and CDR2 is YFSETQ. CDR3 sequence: CASTPGDRGYGYTF. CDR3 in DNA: TGCGCCAGCACTCCGGGGGACAGGGGCTATGGCTACACCTTC.